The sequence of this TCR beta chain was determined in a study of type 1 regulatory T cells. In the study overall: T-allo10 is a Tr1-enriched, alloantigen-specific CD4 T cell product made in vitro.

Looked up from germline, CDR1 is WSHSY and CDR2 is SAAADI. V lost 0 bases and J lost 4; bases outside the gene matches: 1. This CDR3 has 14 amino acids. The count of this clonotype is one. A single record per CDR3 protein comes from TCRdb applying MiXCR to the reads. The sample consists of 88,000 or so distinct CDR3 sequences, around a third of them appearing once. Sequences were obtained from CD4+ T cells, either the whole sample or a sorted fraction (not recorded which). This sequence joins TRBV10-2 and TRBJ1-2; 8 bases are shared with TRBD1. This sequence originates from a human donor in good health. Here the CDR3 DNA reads TGCGCCAGCAGTGAGTCGGACAGGGCCTATGGCTACACCTTC. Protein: CASSESDRAYGYTF.